What follows are 10 T cell receptor beta chains derived from one specimen sequenced in a study of control samples from healthy donors and cancer patients. The repertoire was sequenced with immunoSEQ multiplex PCR; TCRdb's copy has only in-frame clones and lacks some. The repertoire holds roughly 370,000 clones, around 90% seen once, with just under 6.5% in the top ten. The sample was PBMCs. These receptors were obtained from a man aged 35-49 years with head and neck cancer.

This chain connects TRBV30 to TRBJ1-4, with 7 bases identical to TRBD1. The CDR3 has 13 residues. The V segment lost 5 bases and the J segment 8 bases; nucleotides outside the gene matches: 8. CDR1 is GTSNPN and CDR2 is SVGIG in the germline V gene (reference sequence). The CDR3: CAWQGGTQEKLFF. The CDR3, as DNA: TGTGCCTGGCAAGGGGGCACCCAAGAAAAACTGTTTTTT.

The chain links TRBV5-1 to TRBJ2-7; perhaps TRBD2 as D (6 bases). Per the germline V gene, CDR1 is SGHRS and CDR2 is YFSETQ. The CDR3 is made up of 11 amino acids. V was shortened by 6 bases and J by 9 bases, with 13 bases between the two germline ends. The CDR3 reads CASMGTHGQYF. CDR3 DNA: TGCGCCAGCATGGGGACTCACGGGCAGTACTTC.

The genes are TRBV5-1 and TRBJ2-2, with TRBD2 matching 10 bases. V trimming: 3 bases; J trimming: 5 bases; junction bases outside the gene matches: 10. Germline CDR1 and CDR2: SGHRS and YFSETQ. This CDR3 comprises 17 residues. CDR3 sequence (DNA): TGCGCCAGCAGCTCCAAACGGGTAGCGGGAGGTACCGGGGAGCTGTTTTTT. This translates into CASSSKRVAGGTGELFF.

The chain links TRBV28 to TRBJ2-4; 11 positions agree with TRBD2. Per germline, CDR1 MDHEN and CDR2 SYDVKM. The CDR3 spans 15 residues. The V segment lost 6 bases and the J segment 6 bases; nucleotides outside the gene matches: 7. CDR3 amino acids: CASSPTSGRINIQYF. Here the CDR3 DNA reads TGTGCCAGCAGCCCAACTAGCGGGAGAATAAACATTCAGTACTTC. The entire variable domain, with the rest obtained from reference TRBV28 and TRBJ2-4, is as follows: DVKVTQSSRYLVKRTGEKVFLECVQDMDHENMFWYRQDPGLGLRLIYFSYDVKMKEKGDIPEGYSVSREKKERFSLILESASTNQTSMYLCASSPTSGRINIQYFGAGTRLSVL.

The rearrangement uses TRBV19 and TRBJ2-7; TRBD2 aligns across 9 bases. The CDR3 spans 15 residues. J was trimmed by 3 bases and V by 7 bases; bases with no gene match: 10. Looked up from germline, CDR1 is LNHDA and CDR2 is SQIVND (reference sequence). The DNA for the CDR3 is TGTGCCAGTACCAAGGGACTAGCCCGAATCTACGAGCAGTACTTC. This translates into CASTKGLARIYEQYF.

The J gene is TRBJ1-1, the V gene TRBV7-6; TRBD1 matches 8 bases. The germline CDR1 and CDR2 sequences are SGHVS and FNYEAQ. The CDR3 has 17 residues. The J segment lost 3 bases and the V segment lost 4 bases, leaving 13 bases of the junction unmatched. The CDR3: CASSYLGDRGSDTEAFF. In nucleotides, the CDR3 is TGTGCCAGCAGCTATTTAGGAGACAGGGGTTCGGACACTGAAGCTTTCTTT.

This rearrangement joins TRBV10-3 to TRBJ2-7; D might be TRBD1 (5 bases). Trimming took 3 bases from V and 2 from J, leaving 8 bases between them. The CDR3 runs to 13 residues. From germline, CDR1 is ENHRY and CDR2 SYGVKD. CDR3 coding DNA: TGTGCCATCAGTGACAGGGAAACCTACGAGCAGTACTTC. This sequence encodes CAISDRETYEQYF.

The chain combines TRBV24-1 with TRBJ2-1, with D possibly matching TRBD1 (6 bases). Per the germline V gene, CDR1 is KGHDR and CDR2 is SFDVKD. The V end lost 9 bases, the J end lost 9 bases, and 14 bases lay between the germline ends. The CDR3 length is 12 residues. As DNA, the CDR3 is TGTGCCACCTTAGGGGGTTTTGGTGAGCAGTTCTTC. Its translation: CATLGGFGEQFF.

This clone was picked up a small number of times. The chain joins TRBV30 to TRBJ1-5, with D maybe TRBD1 (6 bases). The germline CDR1 and CDR2 sequences are GTSNPN and SVGIG (reference sequence). The CDR3 is 13 residues long. Trimming removed 5 bases from V and 3 bases from J, with 11 bases in between. The CDR3 DNA sequence: TGTGCCTGGTTGAACAGGGCCAATCAGCCCCAGCATTTT. Its translation is CAWLNRANQPQHF.

V gene TRBV29-1 combines with J gene TRBJ2-7, with no clear D. Trimming shortened V by 4 bases and J by 2 bases, and 6 bases separated the two germline ends. Per germline, CDR1 SQVTM and CDR2 ANQGSEA. The CDR3 length is 11 residues. CDR3 protein: CSVGVAYEQYF. CDR3 nucleotide sequence: TGCAGCGTTGGGGTTGCCTACGAGCAGTACTTC.